This T cell receptor (beta chain) derives from a study of CD8 T cells in ankylosing spondylitis. General study points: Disease-linked clones reportedly showed significant enrichment in matched ankylosing spondylitis synovial fluid. Ankylosing spondylitis blood seemed to carry a telltale TCR beta motif made of under 10 highly homologous variants. In peripheral blood, disease-linked CD8+ clones occurred at relatively low frequencies. Both synovial fluid and blood in reactive arthritis had previously been reported to carry some motif variants.

Per the germline V gene, CDR1 is SGHTA and CDR2 is FQGNSA. The CDR3 is made up of 14 amino acids. Via MiXCR, TCRdb re-called the 5' RACE reads, giving one row per CDR3 protein. The data hold 250,000 or so distinct CDR3 sequences, with under 30% observed a single time. About this clonotype: Its antigen remains unknown. A read error may explain this, as a much larger clone is one base away.

This sequence was found in a male donor with ankylosing spondylitis or in good health (not recorded which). V gene TRBV7-2 combines with J gene TRBJ1-6, with 7 bases that match TRBD1. The sample taken for sequencing was blood, either unsorted or a sorted T cell fraction (not recorded which). The CDR3 region is CDSSLGGANSPLHF. CDR3 nucleotide sequence: TGTGACAGCAGCTTAGGGGGCGCAAATTCACCCCTCCACTTT.